A selection of T cell receptor beta chains follows, all from one sample in a study of blood T cell repertoires in COVID-19. Measured with immunoSEQ multiplex PCR; TCRdb has only the in-frame clones, and not every one. The sample consists of fewer than 65,000 clones, around 80% of them appearing once. Input material: peripheral blood. The receptor set was obtained from a man between 65 and 85 years old with acute or convalescent COVID-19. Each CDR3 is given with its conserved first and last residue. The D gene is left open where the match is weak. Where a row states a size, it is once, few, many or the class of an expanded clone; other rows omit it.

clone_size d_call j_call v_call cdr3_aa cdr3_nt
NA TRBD2 TRBJ2-3 TRBV12-5 CASGFLAITGLAGHTDTQYF TGTGCTAGTGGTTTCCTCGCCATCACGGGACTAGCGGGCCACACAGATACGCAGTATTTT
once NA TRBJ1-1 TRBV4-1 CASSLSGINTEAFF TGCGCCAGCAGCCTGTCGGGTATTAACACTGAAGCTTTCTTT
NA TRBD1 TRBJ2-2 TRBV11-1 CASSRQGANTGELFF TGTGCCAGCAGCCGACAGGGGGCGAACACCGGGGAGCTGTTTTTT
medium-sized NA TRBJ2-1 TRBV11-2 CASSLGLENEQFF TGTGCCAGCAGCCTGGGACTGGAGAATGAGCAGTTCTTC
NA NA TRBJ2-3 TRBV11-2 CASSLVGSGGDTQYF TGTGCCAGCAGCTTAGTGGGTAGCGGTGGAGATACGCAGTATTTT
NA TRBD2 TRBJ2-5 TRBV9 CASSDRLAGEETQYF TGTGCCAGCAGTGATAGACTAGCGGGGGAAGAGACCCAGTACTTC
few NA TRBJ2-1 TRBV5-8 CASSGWGAAEQFF TGTGCCAGCAGCGGGTGGGGAGCGGCAGAGCAGTTCTTC
NA TRBD2 TRBJ2-5 TRBV20-1 CSASPGLAGETQYF TGCAGTGCTAGTCCCGGACTAGCGGGAGAGACCCAGTACTTC
NA NA TRBJ2-2 TRBV13 CASSSLSQGESTGELFF TGTGCCAGCAGCTCTCTAAGTCAGGGTGAAAGCACCGGGGAGCTGTTTTTT
NA NA TRBJ2-5 TRBV5-4 CASSSGGITIMGETQYF TGTGCCAGCAGCTCCGGCGGGATAACTATAATGGGGGAGACCCAGTACTTC
NA TRBD1 TRBJ1-1 TRBV6-6 CASSPLRTGGPNTEAFF TGTGCCAGCAGTCCGCTCCGGACAGGGGGCCCGAACACTGAAGCTTTCTTT
many NA TRBJ2-5 TRBV28 CAIGKPGPLARRETQYF TGTGCCATCGGGAAGCCGGGCCCTTTGGCCCGACGGGAGACCCAGTACTTC
NA TRBD2 TRBJ2-5 TRBV27 CASSLMAGLPPETQYF TGTGCCAGCAGTTTAATGGCGGGACTACCCCCAGAGACCCAGTACTTC
NA TRBD1 TRBJ2-2 TRBV25-1 CASSEDRVAGELFF TGTGCCAGCAGTGAAGACAGGGTTGCCGGGGAGCTGTTTTTT
NA NA TRBJ2-5 TRBV7-2 CASSLSRRETQYF TGTGCCAGCAGCTTATCCCGCAGAGAGACCCAGTACTTC
NA TRBD2 TRBJ2-2 TRBV7-2 CASSLDGRVGELFF TGTGCCAGCAGCTTAGACGGGAGGGTCGGGGAGCTGTTTTTT
NA TRBD1 TRBJ2-2 TRBV11-3 CASSFQQGDTGELFF TGTGCCAGCAGCTTCCAGCAGGGGGACACCGGGGAGCTGTTTTTT
NA TRBD1 TRBJ2-5 TRBV7-2 CASSLQGAGETQYF TGTGCCAGCAGCTTGCAGGGGGCCGGAGAGACCCAGTACTTC